What follows are 29 T cell receptor beta chains derived from one specimen sequenced in a study of T cells in localized non-small cell lung cancer. The data were produced by immunoSEQ multiplex PCR, yet TCRdb's version contains in-frame clones alone and is incomplete. Seen here are some 1,900 clones, less than 30% observed once, and the top ten hold approximately 14%. The source material was normal lung tissue next to the tumor, sampled before any cancer treatment. The receptors were sampled from a female donor over 55 with stage I lung adenocarcinoma.

The chain is built from TRBV11-3 and TRBJ1-3; D is possibly TRBD1 (6 bases). Germline CDR1 and CDR2: SGHNT and YENEEA. Trimming took off 5 bases at V and 0 bases at J, with 14 bases between the two ends. CDR3 size: 16 residues. The CDR3 sequence: CASSPYGQYSGNTIYF. The CDR3 DNA reads as TGTGCCAGCAGCCCCTACGGACAGTACTCTGGAAACACCATATATTTT.

CDR3 protein: CASSLVGQGEKLFF. The CDR3 DNA sequence: TGTGCCAGCAGCTTAGTGGGACAGGGGGAAAAACTGTTTTTT. The chain employs TRBV11-3 and TRBJ1-4; 10 bases are shared with TRBD1. The CDR3 loop spans 14 amino acids. Per the germline V gene, CDR1 is SGHNT and CDR2 is YENEEA. Trimming took 1 base from V and 8 from J; bases not matched to a gene: 1.

The chain joins TRBV19 to TRBJ1-2; 7 nucleotides align to TRBD1. V shed 7 bases, J shed 1 base, and the junction held 9 bases outside the gene matches. Germline V gives CDR1 LNHDA, CDR2 SQIVND (reference sequence). This CDR3 is built from 15 residues. The CDR3 protein is CASKEDRTFNYGYTF. The CDR3 nucleotides read TGTGCCAGTAAAGAGGACAGGACTTTTAACTATGGCTACACCTTC.

This clone was observed a handful of times. The chain has TRBV9 and TRBJ2-3; TRBD1 matches 8 bases. Losses at the gene ends were 2 bases for V and 1 base for J; bases not matched to a gene: 6. This CDR3 is built from 16 residues. Germline V CDR1 and CDR2: SGDLS, YYNGEE. The CDR3 is CASSVGQGSGTDTQYF. As DNA, the CDR3 is TGTGCCAGCAGCGTTGGACAGGGTTCTGGCACAGATACGCAGTATTTT.

The chain has TRBV29-1 and TRBJ1-5; 8 nucleotides agree with TRBD1. CDR3 size: 15 residues. Trimming removed 1 base from V and 7 bases from J; junction bases left unmatched: 9. The germline V gene has CDR1 SQVTM and CDR2 ANQGSEA. This chain's CDR3 is CSVEVSGQGRQPQHF. CDR3 in DNA: TGCAGCGTTGAAGTTAGTGGACAGGGCCGGCAGCCCCAGCATTTT.

By sample fraction, this clone is medium-sized (0.01 to 0.1%). One end of the junction does not line up with germline, which may come from a read error. The chain links TRBV6-1 to TRBJ1-5, with D uncertain. This CDR3 contains 15 residues. The germline V gene encodes CDR1 MNHNS and CDR2 SASEGT. The CDR3 DNA reads as TGTGCCATCAGTGAAGGCAGGAATAGCAATCAGCCCCAGCATTTT. Its protein product is CAISEGRNSNQPQHF.

This clone was found a few times. The CDR3 is CASSYTFRVNYGYTF. In DNA, the CDR3 is TGTGCCAGCAGTTACACCTTCAGGGTTAACTATGGCTACACCTTC. The rearrangement uses TRBV6-8 and TRBJ1-2; TRBD1 might be the D (5 bases). In germline, CDR1 is MNHGY, CDR2 SAAAGT. The ends were cut back, 2 bases at V and 1 base at J, with 11 bases in the middle. CDR3 length: 15 amino acids.

As to this clone: The junction differs from germline at one of its ends, possibly a read error. This chain links TRBV18 with TRBJ2-5; TRBD2 matches 13 bases. Germline V gene lookup returns CDR1 KGHSH and CDR2 LQKENI. The length of the CDR3 is 15 residues. The CDR3 sequence: CASSPEWTSGGTLDF. In nucleotides, the CDR3 is TGTGCCAGCTCACCCGAATGGACTAGCGGGGGTACTTTGGACTTC.

This clone appeared a few times. This chain joins TRBV11-3 and TRBJ2-7; perhaps TRBD1 as D (6 bases). Germline V gene sequence: CDR1 SGHNT, CDR2 YENEEA. This CDR3 comprises 14 residues. The V and J ends lost 1 base and 5 bases respectively, with 12 bases between them. CDR3 sequence (DNA): TGTGCCAGCAGCTTAGGGTGGACAGCCGACGAGCAGTACTTC. Translated, it gives CASSLGWTADEQYF.

This clone rates as medium-sized (0.01 to 0.1%). V usage is TRBV11-3 and J usage is TRBJ1-5; 11 nucleotides match TRBD1. Germline V gene sequence: CDR1 SGHNT, CDR2 YENEEA. The CDR3 is 17 amino acids. V was pared by 3 bases and J by 4 bases, with 8 bases of the junction left unmatched. The CDR3 DNA reads TGTGCCAGCAGCTTGGAGGGGACAGGGGGTACTAATCAGCCCCAGCATTTT. It yields the protein CASSLEGTGGTNQPQHF.

There are a few counts of this clone. The J gene is TRBJ1-1, the V gene TRBV6-8; TRBD1 aligns across 8 bases. Germline assignment: CDR1 MNHGY and CDR2 SAAAGT. CDR3 length: 13 residues. V gave up 2 bases and J gave up 6 bases; unmatched junction bases: 2. CDR3 loop: CASSYRTGPEAFF. CDR3 DNA sequence: TGTGCCAGCAGTTACAGGACAGGGCCTGAAGCTTTCTTT.

The gene calls are TRBV28 and TRBJ1-2; TRBD1 matches 7 bases. After removal of 6 bases from V and 2 bases from J, the junction contained 6 bases not matched to a gene. Germline V lookup: CDR1 MDHEN, CDR2 SYDVKM. The CDR3 totals 14 residues. This CDR3 reads CASRLQGTNYGYTF. The CDR3 DNA reads as TGTGCCAGCAGATTACAGGGGACCAACTATGGCTACACCTTC.

Here the CDR3 DNA reads TGTGCCAGTAGTATCGCTGAGGGGGGTTCCTACGAGCAGTACTTC. Protein: CASSIAEGGSYEQYF. The J gene is TRBJ2-7, the V gene TRBV19; either TRBD1 or TRBD2 may fit D (6 bases each). The germline V and J ends were trimmed by 3 bases and 1 base, with 13 bases remaining between them. This CDR3 has 15 amino acids. Germline loops: CDR1 LNHDA, CDR2 SQIVND (reference sequence).

This clone was recorded a few times. The chain has TRBV11-3 and TRBJ1-3; 7 positions agree with TRBD1. The CDR3 consists of 16 residues. The junction had 6 bases not matched to a gene; V was cut back by 4 bases and J by 0 bases. Germline CDR1 SGHNT, CDR2 YENEEA. CDR3 coding DNA: TGTGCCAGCAGCTCCTCGGGACAGATCTCTGGAAACACCATATATTTT. Translating it yields CASSSSGQISGNTIYF.

Only a few counts were recorded for this clone. CDR3 region: CASSSPGRMNTEAFF. As DNA, the CDR3 is TGTGCCAGCAGTTCCCCTGGGAGGATGAACACTGAAGCTTTCTTT. V is TRBV6-8 and J is TRBJ1-1; no definite D call. Germline V gene lookup returns CDR1 MNHGY and CDR2 SAAAGT. The CDR3 is 15 amino acids. Trimming removed 4 bases from V and 0 bases from J, with 12 bases in between.

This clone has a handful of counts. This chain joins TRBV11-3 and TRBJ2-7; D possibly matches TRBD1 or TRBD2 (7 bases each). In germline, CDR1 is SGHNT, CDR2 YENEEA. V was trimmed by 2 bases and J by 0 bases, leaving 11 bases between them. The CDR3 contains 15 residues. The CDR3 is CASSLQGGNSYEQYF. Here the CDR3 DNA reads TGTGCCAGCAGCTTACAGGGGGGGAACTCCTACGAGCAGTACTTC.

This chain joins TRBV19 and TRBJ2-7; D possibly matches TRBD1 or TRBD2 (5 bases each). V lost 10 bases, J lost 2 bases, and 15 bases lay in between. The CDR3 covers 13 residues. Germline assignment: CDR1 LNHDA and CDR2 SQIVND (reference sequence). CDR3 DNA: TGTGCCACTCAGGGACCTCTAACCTACGAGCAGTACTTC. Translated, it gives CATQGPLTYEQYF. The full variable domain, completed using reference TRBV19 and TRBJ2-7, is DGGITQSPKYLFRKEGQNVTLSCEQNLNHDAMYWYRQDPGQGLRLIYYSQIVNDFQKGDIAEGYSVSREKKESFPLTVTSAQKNPTAFYLCATQGPLTYEQYFGPGTRLTVT.

This chain joins TRBV7-7 and TRBJ2-2; 10 positions agree with TRBD1. Germline V gives CDR1 SSHAT, CDR2 FNYEAQ (reference sequence). The V segment lost 3 bases and the J segment 7 bases; nucleotides outside the gene matches: 8. The CDR3 totals 16 residues. Written as DNA, the CDR3 is TGTGCCAGCAGCTTTTACGGACAGGGGGGAGGCGGGGAGCTGTTTTTT. Translating it yields CASSFYGQGGGGELFF.

This chain connects TRBV14 to TRBJ1-4, with 8 nucleotides matching TRBD1. The CDR3 contains 15 residues. V shed 2 bases and J 6 bases; nucleotides not matched to a gene: 5. CDR1 and CDR2 (germline): SGHDN, FVKESK. Here the CDR3 DNA reads TGTGCCAGCAGCCAACTGGCAGGGGGCTATGAAAAACTGTTTTTT. Its protein is CASSQLAGGYEKLFF. Using reference TRBV14 and TRBJ1-4 for the parts outside the CDR3, the full variable domain is EAGVTQFPSHSVIEKGQTVTLRCDPISGHDNLYWYRRVMGKEIKFLLHFVKESKQDESGMPNNRFLAERTGGTYSTLKVQPAELEDSGVYFCASSQLAGGYEKLFFGSGTQLSVL.

The CDR3, as DNA: TGTGCCTGGAGTGTAGGGGCCCGGGCTGAAGCTTTCTTT. Encoded protein: CAWSVGARAEAFF. This chain joins TRBV30 and TRBJ1-1, with D possibly matching TRBD1 (5 bases). Trimming took off 0 bases at V and 6 bases at J, with 11 bases between the two ends. This CDR3 is built from 13 residues. CDR1 and CDR2 (germline): GTSNPN, SVGIG (reference sequence).

This clone showed up just a few times. The rearrangement links TRBV11-3 to TRBJ2-5; 7 bases fit TRBD1. Germline CDR1 and CDR2: SGHNT and YENEEA. V trimming: 3 bases; J trimming: 4 bases; junction bases outside the gene matches: 8. The CDR3 consists of 15 residues. The CDR3 DNA follows: TGTGCCAGCAGCTTGCCGACAGGGAGAGGAGAGACCCAGTACTTC. Its translation is CASSLPTGRGETQYF.

This clone has only a few counts. The CDR3 DNA reads TGTGCCAGCAGCATGCCTAGCGGAGGGGAAGAGACCCAGTACTTC. Translating it yields CASSMPSGGEETQYF. The rearrangement uses TRBV11-3 and TRBJ2-5; 7 bases are a match to TRBD2. The CDR3 consists of 15 residues. The J segment lost 3 bases and the V segment lost 5 bases, leaving 9 bases of the junction unmatched. CDR1 and CDR2 from the germline V gene are SGHNT and YENEEA.

The chain couples TRBV11-3 to TRBJ2-5; 11 bases fit TRBD2. CDR1 and CDR2 from the germline V gene are SGHNT and YENEEA. With V trimmed by 5 bases and J by 5 bases, 10 bases remained unmatched. CDR3 length: 16 residues. The CDR3 nucleotides are TGTGCCAGCAGCCCGAAACTAGCGGGAGATGGGGAGACCCAGTACTTC. This sequence encodes CASSPKLAGDGETQYF.

V and J are TRBV12-5 and TRBJ2-2; maybe TRBD1 (6 bases). Germline V gene sequence: CDR1 LGHNT, CDR2 FRNRAP. The ends were cut back, 7 bases at V and 5 bases at J, with 17 bases in the middle. This CDR3 region has 15 residues. The CDR3 bases are TGTGCTAGTGCCTCCAACAGGGTTTGGACCGGGGAGCTGTTTTTT. It codes for CASASNRVWTGELFF.

The chain links TRBV2 to TRBJ2-1, with 8 positions matching TRBD2. Germline CDR1 reads SNHLY; CDR2 reads FYNNEI. The V gene end was trimmed by 2 bases and the J gene end by 9 bases; junction bases not matched to a gene: 12. This CDR3 is built from 16 residues. This chain's CDR3 is CASSELGSGAWGEQFF. CDR3 nucleotide sequence: TGTGCCAGCAGTGAATTGGGTAGCGGGGCCTGGGGTGAGCAGTTCTTC.

This clone was counted only a few times. The CDR3 DNA follows: TGTGCCTGGTCCGAAGGACAGGGGATTGAAAAACTGTTTTTT. The encoded protein is CAWSEGQGIEKLFF. V usage is TRBV30 and J usage is TRBJ1-4, with TRBD1 matching over 9 bases. V dropped 5 bases and J dropped 7; count of bases not matched to a gene: 8. CDR1 is GTSNPN and CDR2 is SVGIG in the germline V gene (reference sequence). This CDR3 comprises 14 residues. The full variable domain, completed using reference TRBV30 and TRBJ1-4, is SQTIHQWPATLVQPVGSPLSLECTVEGTSNPNLYWYRQAAGRGLQLLFYSVGIGQISSEVPQNLSASRPQDRQFILSSKKLLLSDSGFYLCAWSEGQGIEKLFFGSGTQLSVL.

This chain uses TRBV19 with TRBJ1-1; 8 positions match TRBD1. The CDR3 runs 16 residues. J was trimmed by 1 base and V by 0 bases; bases with no gene match: 4. The V gene's germline CDR1 is LNHDA and CDR2 SQIVND (reference sequence). CDR3 nucleotides: TGTGCCAGTAGTATAGATCCAGGGACAGGGAACACTGAAGCTTTCTTT. Translated, it gives CASSIDPGTGNTEAFF.

The chain is built from TRBV5-1 and TRBJ1-1; no clear D. The CDR3 is made up of 14 amino acids. Trimming pared 2 bases from V and 5 bases from J, leaving 13 bases between. CDR1 and CDR2 from the germline V gene are SGHRS and YFSETQ. The CDR3 sequence: CASSLASVGTEAFF. CDR3 bases: TGCGCCAGCAGCTTAGCCTCAGTGGGGACTGAAGCTTTCTTT.

Relative to its sample, this clone is medium-sized (0.01 to 0.1%). The V call is TRBV1, the J call TRBJ2-3; TRBD2, the table's D call, was not compared with the DNA. TRBV1 is flagged as a pseudogene. The CDR3 loop spans 16 amino acids. The DNA for the CDR3 is TGCGCCAGCAGCCTAGAACCGGGACTAGAGACAGATACGCAGTATTTT. Translation: CASSLEPGLETDTQYF.